Below are 14 T cell receptor beta chains sequenced from a single sample in a study of blood T cell repertoires in COVID-19. Measured with immunoSEQ multiplex PCR; TCRdb has only the in-frame clones, and not every one. Counted here are about 220,000 clones, 70% to 90% occurring once; the ten biggest clones make up 2.4%. The specimen sequenced was peripheral blood. The receptor set was obtained from a woman aged 70 to 79 with COVID-19, enrolled during active disease.

This chain links TRBV27 with TRBJ1-3; the match to TRBD1 covers 9 bases. Trimming at V came to 5 bases and at J to 4 bases, leaving 9 bases not matched to a gene. The CDR3 contains 16 residues. Germline V gives CDR1 MNHEY, CDR2 SMNVEV (reference sequence). The CDR3 loop reads CASSPGQGRSGNTIYF. DNA for the CDR3: TGTGCCAGCAGTCCTGGACAGGGGCGATCCGGAAACACCATATATTTT.

CDR3 sequence reads: CASRATDPSDEQYF. The DNA for the CDR3 is TGTGCCAGCAGAGCGACCGACCCTTCGGACGAGCAGTACTTC. The chain carries TRBV6-5 and TRBJ2-7; no clear D gene. Trimming took 6 bases from V and 5 from J, leaving 17 bases between them. The CDR3 is 14 amino acids. Germline CDR1 and CDR2: MNHEY and SVGAGI.

This sequence joins TRBV7-2 and TRBJ1-1; 7 bases agree with TRBD1. CDR1 and CDR2 (germline): SGHTA, FQGNSA. The CDR3 is 15 amino acids. The V and J ends lost 5 bases and 2 bases, in that order; junction bases with no gene match: 8. This CDR3 is CASSQSTGPNTEAFF. The CDR3 DNA sequence: TGTGCCAGCAGCCAATCGACAGGGCCAAACACTGAAGCTTTCTTT.

This chain uses TRBV6-2 or TRBV6-3 with TRBJ1-1, with a possible D match to TRBD1 (5 bases). The CDR3 sequence is 13 residues long. In germline, CDR1 is MNHEY, CDR2 SVGEGT. Trimming pared 2 bases from V and 7 bases from J, leaving 11 bases between. DNA of the CDR3: TGTGCCAGCAGTTACCAGGGAAGTAGTGAAGCTTTCTTT. It yields the protein CASSYQGSSEAFF.

The V gene is TRBV18, the J gene TRBJ1-3; D may be TRBD1 (6 bases). V dropped 5 bases and J dropped 3 bases, with 14 bases sitting between them. In germline, CDR1 is KGHSH, CDR2 LQKENI. This CDR3 contains 15 residues. CDR3 region: CASSNQGILGNTIYF. The CDR3 region has the DNA TGTGCCAGCTCAAACCAGGGGATCCTTGGAAACACCATATATTTT.

The V gene is TRBV4-1, the J gene TRBJ1-3; 9 nucleotides agree with TRBD1. The V segment lost 0 bases and the J segment 5 bases; nucleotides outside the gene matches: 5. The CDR3 is 16 amino acids. Germline assignment: CDR1 MGHRA and CDR2 YSYEKL. DNA for the CDR3: TGCGCCAGCAGCCAAGATTTCGGACAGGGGCGAAACACCATATATTTT. Translation gives CASSQDFGQGRNTIYF.

The V and J genes are TRBV6-5 and TRBJ1-2, with 8 positions matching TRBD1. The CDR3 runs 15 residues. The V segment lost 2 bases and the J segment 4 bases; nucleotides outside the gene matches: 6. Germline assignment: CDR1 MNHEY and CDR2 SVGAGI. In DNA, the CDR3 is TGTGCCAGCAGTTACATTGTGACAGGGGCCTATGGCTACACCTTC. The encoded protein is CASSYIVTGAYGYTF.

This clone was seen once. The sample has other DNA sequences that encode this CDR3 too. The J gene is TRBJ1-5, the V gene TRBV7-9, with D maybe TRBD1 (6 bases). The germline gives CDR1 SEHNR, CDR2 FQNEAQ (reference sequence). Trimming took off 1 base at V and 0 bases at J, with 7 bases between the two ends. This CDR3 is built from 15 residues. The CDR3 region has the DNA TGTGCCAGCAGCTTAGGCAGGGGTAGCAATCAGCCCCAGCATTTT. Amino acids: CASSLGRGSNQPQHF.

The count of this clone is one. The chain has TRBV5-1 and TRBJ2-3; 8 bases map to TRBD2. V shed 5 bases, J shed 0 bases, and the junction held 5 bases outside the gene matches. Germline V lookup: CDR1 SGHRS, CDR2 YFSETQ. This CDR3 comprises 15 residues. Here the CDR3 DNA reads TGCGCCAGCAGTCTAGCGGGCCCGAGCACAGATACGCAGTATTTT. The encoded protein is CASSLAGPSTDTQYF.

The genes are TRBV4-3 and TRBJ2-3; 14 bases line up with TRBD2. V lost 1 base to trimming and J lost 1 base; unmatched junction nucleotides: 7. This CDR3 has 19 residues. Germline CDR1 and CDR2: LGHNA and YSLEER. The CDR3 reads CASSQVKGLAGAGTDTQYF. The CDR3 nucleotides are TGCGCCAGCAGCCAAGTTAAGGGACTAGCGGGGGCCGGCACAGATACGCAGTATTTT.

The rearrangement links TRBV7-9 to TRBJ1-1; 8 nucleotides line up with TRBD1. V dropped 1 base and J dropped 3; count of bases not matched to a gene: 4. Germline V gives CDR1 SEHNR, CDR2 FQNEAQ (reference sequence). The CDR3 runs 15 residues. CDR3 in amino acids: CASSLGDRRDTEAFF. DNA for the CDR3: TGTGCCAGCAGCTTAGGGGACAGGAGGGACACTGAAGCTTTCTTT. Using reference TRBV7-9 and TRBJ1-1 for the parts outside the CDR3, the full variable domain is DTGVSQNPRHKITKRGQNVTFRCDPISEHNRLYWYRQTLGQGPEFLTYFQNEAQLEKSRLLSDRFSAERPKGSFSTLEIQRTEQGDSAMYLCASSLGDRRDTEAFFGQGTRLTVV.

This chain uses TRBV28 with TRBJ1-2; no clear D. V was pared by 10 bases and J by 7 bases, with 13 bases between. The CDR3 has 11 residues. Germline V gives CDR1 MDHEN, CDR2 SYDVKM. The CDR3 loop is CATSRGPGYTF. The CDR3 bases are TGTGCCACTTCCCGCGGGCCTGGCTACACCTTC.

The V gene is TRBV5-1, the J gene TRBJ2-2; 7 bases align to TRBD1. V was pared by 3 bases and J by 4 bases, with 3 bases of the junction left unmatched. This CDR3 contains 14 residues. The germline V gene has CDR1 SGHRS and CDR2 YFSETQ. This chain's CDR3 is CASSSGQLTGELFF. Here the CDR3 DNA reads TGCGCCAGCAGCTCGGGACAGCTCACCGGGGAGCTGTTTTTT.

The chain recombines TRBV13 with TRBJ1-1; D uncertain. Germline V CDR1 and CDR2: PRHDT, FYEKMQ (reference sequence). The CDR3 runs to 14 residues. The germline V and J ends were trimmed by 0 bases and 8 bases, with 13 bases remaining between them. CDR3: CASSLGGLGGEAFF. The CDR3 DNA follows: TGTGCCAGCAGCTTAGGTGGGCTCGGAGGGGAAGCTTTCTTT.